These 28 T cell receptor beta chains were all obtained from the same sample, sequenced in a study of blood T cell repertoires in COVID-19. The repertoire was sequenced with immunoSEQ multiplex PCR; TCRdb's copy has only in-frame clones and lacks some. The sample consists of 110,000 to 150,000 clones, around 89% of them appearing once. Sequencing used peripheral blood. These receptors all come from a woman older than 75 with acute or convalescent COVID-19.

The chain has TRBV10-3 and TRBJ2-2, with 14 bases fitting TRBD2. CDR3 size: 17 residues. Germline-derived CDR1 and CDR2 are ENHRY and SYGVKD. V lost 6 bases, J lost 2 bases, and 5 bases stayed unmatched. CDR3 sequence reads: CAISRLAGGPNTGELFF. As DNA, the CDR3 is TGTGCCATCAGCAGACTAGCGGGGGGGCCTAACACCGGGGAGCTGTTTTTT.

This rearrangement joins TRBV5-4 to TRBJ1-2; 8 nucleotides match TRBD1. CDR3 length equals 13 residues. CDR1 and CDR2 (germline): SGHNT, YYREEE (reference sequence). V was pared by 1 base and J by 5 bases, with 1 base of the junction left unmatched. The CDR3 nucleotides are TGTGCCAGCAGCTTGAACAGGGGGTATGGCTACACCTTC. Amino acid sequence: CASSLNRGYGYTF. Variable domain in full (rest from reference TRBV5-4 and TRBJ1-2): ETGVTQSPTHLIKTRGQQVTLRCSSQSGHNTVSWYQQALGQGPQFIFQYYREEENGRGNFPPRFSGLQFPNYSSELNVNALELDDSALYLCASSLNRGYGYTFGSGTRLTVV.

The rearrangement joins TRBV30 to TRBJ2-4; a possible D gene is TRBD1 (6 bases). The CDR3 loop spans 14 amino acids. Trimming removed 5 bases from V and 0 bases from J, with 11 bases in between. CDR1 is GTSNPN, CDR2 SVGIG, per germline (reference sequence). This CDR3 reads CAWERGIAKNIQYF. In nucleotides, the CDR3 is TGTGCCTGGGAAAGGGGGATAGCCAAAAACATTCAGTACTTC.

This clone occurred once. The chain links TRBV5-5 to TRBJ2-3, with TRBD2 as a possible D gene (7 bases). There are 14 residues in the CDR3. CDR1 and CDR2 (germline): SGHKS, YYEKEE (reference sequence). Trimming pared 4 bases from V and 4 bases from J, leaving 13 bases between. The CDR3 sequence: CASSTGGPADTQYF. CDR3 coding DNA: TGTGCCAGCAGCACCGGGGGGCCAGCAGATACGCAGTATTTT.

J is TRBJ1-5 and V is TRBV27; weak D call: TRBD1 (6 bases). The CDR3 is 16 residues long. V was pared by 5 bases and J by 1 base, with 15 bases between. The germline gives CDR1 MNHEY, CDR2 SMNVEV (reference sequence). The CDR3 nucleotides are TGTGCCAGCAGTCTGACCGCCACAGGGAGCAATCAGCCCCAGCATTTT. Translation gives CASSLTATGSNQPQHF.

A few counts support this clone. CDR3 in amino acids: CASNTGAGEQYF. CDR3 DNA: TGTGCCAGCAACACAGGGGCGGGCGAGCAGTACTTC. The chain uses TRBV3-1 (or the pseudogene TRBV3-2) and TRBJ2-7; 7 bases align to TRBD1. This CDR3 has 12 residues. The germline V gene has CDR1 LGHDT and CDR2 YNNKEL (reference sequence). J was trimmed by 6 bases and V by 7 bases; bases with no gene match: 6.

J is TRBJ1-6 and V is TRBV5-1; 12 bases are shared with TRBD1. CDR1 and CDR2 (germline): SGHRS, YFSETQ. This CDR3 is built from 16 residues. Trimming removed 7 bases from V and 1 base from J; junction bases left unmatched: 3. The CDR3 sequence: CASAGQGASYNSPLHF. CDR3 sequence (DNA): TGCGCCAGCGCGGGACAGGGGGCGTCCTATAATTCACCCCTCCACTTT.

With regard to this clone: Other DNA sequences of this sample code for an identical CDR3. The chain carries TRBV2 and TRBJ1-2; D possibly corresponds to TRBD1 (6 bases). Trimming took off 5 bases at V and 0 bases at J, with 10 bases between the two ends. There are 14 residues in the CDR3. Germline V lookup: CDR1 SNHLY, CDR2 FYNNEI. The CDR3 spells CASSQTGPNYGYTF. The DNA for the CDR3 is TGTGCCAGCAGTCAGACAGGACCTAACTATGGCTACACCTTC.

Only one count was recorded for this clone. The CDR3 sequence is CASSPGTGYDYGYTF. The DNA of the CDR3 is TGTGCCAGCTCACCCGGGACAGGGTATGACTATGGCTACACCTTC. V is TRBV18 and J is TRBJ1-2; 9 positions agree with TRBD1. Germline trimming cut 3 bases from V and 3 bases from J; bases unmatched to any gene: 5. The CDR3 totals 15 residues. CDR1 and CDR2 (germline): KGHSH, LQKENI.

This CDR3 is CATSSPSGGVTGELFF. The CDR3 DNA reads TGTGCCACCAGCAGCCCATCGGGGGGAGTCACCGGGGAGCTGTTTTTT. The chain recombines TRBV15 with TRBJ2-2, with 7 bases that match TRBD2. V lost 3 bases, J lost 4 bases, and 8 bases stayed unmatched. In germline, CDR1 is LNHNV, CDR2 YYDKDF (reference sequence). The CDR3 sequence is 16 residues long.

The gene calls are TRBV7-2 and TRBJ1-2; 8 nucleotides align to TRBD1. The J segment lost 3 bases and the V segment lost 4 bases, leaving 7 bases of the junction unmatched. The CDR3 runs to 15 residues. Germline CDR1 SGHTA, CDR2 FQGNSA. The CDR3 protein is CASSSRGRGDYGYTF. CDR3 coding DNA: TGTGCCAGCAGCTCCAGGGGGCGCGGTGACTATGGCTACACCTTC.

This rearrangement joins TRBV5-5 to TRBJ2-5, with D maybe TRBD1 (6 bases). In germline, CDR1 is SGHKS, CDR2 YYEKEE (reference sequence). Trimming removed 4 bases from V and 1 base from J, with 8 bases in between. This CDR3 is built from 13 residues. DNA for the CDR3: TGTGCCAGCAGCGGGGGCCCCCAAGAGACCCAGTACTTC. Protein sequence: CASSGGPQETQYF. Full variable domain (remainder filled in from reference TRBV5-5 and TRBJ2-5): DAGVTQSPTHLIKTRGQQVTLRCSPISGHKSVSWYQQVLGQGPQFIFQYYEKEERGRGNFPDRFSARQFPNYSSELNVNALLLGDSALYLCASSGGPQETQYFGPGTRLLVL.

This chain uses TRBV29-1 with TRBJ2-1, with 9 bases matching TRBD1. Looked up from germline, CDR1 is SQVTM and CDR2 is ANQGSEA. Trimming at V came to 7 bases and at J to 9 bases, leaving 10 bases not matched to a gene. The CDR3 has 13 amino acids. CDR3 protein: CSADRDRAGEQFF. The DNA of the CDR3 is TGCAGCGCCGACCGGGACAGGGCGGGTGAGCAGTTCTTC.

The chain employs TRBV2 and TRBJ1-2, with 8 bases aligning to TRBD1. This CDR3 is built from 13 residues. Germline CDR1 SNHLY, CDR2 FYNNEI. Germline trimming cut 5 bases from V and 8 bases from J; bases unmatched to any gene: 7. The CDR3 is CASSRQGRSGYTF. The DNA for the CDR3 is TGTGCCAGCAGTCGACAGGGGAGGAGCGGCTACACCTTC.

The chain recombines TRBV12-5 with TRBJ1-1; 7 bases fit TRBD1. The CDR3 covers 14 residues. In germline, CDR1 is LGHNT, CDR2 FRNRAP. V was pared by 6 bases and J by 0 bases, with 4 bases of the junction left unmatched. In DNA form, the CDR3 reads TGTGCTAGTGGATTCACAGGGGTGAACACTGAAGCTTTCTTT. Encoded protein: CASGFTGVNTEAFF.

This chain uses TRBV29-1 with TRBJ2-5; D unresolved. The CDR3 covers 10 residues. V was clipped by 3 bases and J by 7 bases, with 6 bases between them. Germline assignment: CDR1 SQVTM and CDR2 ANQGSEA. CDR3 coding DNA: TGCAGCGTTGACACCGGGACCCAGTACTTC. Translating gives CSVDTGTQYF.

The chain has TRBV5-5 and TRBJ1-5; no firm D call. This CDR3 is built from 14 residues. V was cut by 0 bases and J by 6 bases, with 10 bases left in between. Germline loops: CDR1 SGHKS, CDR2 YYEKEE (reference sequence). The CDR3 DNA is TGTGCCAGCAGCTTGGACACAGTCCGTCAGCCCCAGCATTTT. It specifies CASSLDTVRQPQHF.

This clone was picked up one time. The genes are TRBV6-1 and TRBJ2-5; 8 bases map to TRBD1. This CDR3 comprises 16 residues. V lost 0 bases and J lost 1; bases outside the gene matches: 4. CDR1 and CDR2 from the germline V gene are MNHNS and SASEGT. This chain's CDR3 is CASSEATTGGQETQYF. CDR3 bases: TGTGCCAGCAGTGAAGCAACAACAGGGGGCCAAGAGACCCAGTACTTC.

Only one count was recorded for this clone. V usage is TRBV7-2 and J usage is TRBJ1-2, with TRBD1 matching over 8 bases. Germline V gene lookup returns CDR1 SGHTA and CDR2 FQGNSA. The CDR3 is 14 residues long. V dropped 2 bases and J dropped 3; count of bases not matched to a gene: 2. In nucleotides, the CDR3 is TGTGCCAGCAGCTTATTGGGACAGGACTATGGCTACACCTTC. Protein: CASSLLGQDYGYTF.

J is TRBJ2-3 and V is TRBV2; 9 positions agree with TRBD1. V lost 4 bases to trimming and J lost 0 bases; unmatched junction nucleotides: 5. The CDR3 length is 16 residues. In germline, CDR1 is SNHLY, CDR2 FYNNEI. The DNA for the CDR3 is TGTGCCAGCAGTGGGAGGGACAGGGCTAGCACAGATACGCAGTATTTT. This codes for CASSGRDRASTDTQYF.

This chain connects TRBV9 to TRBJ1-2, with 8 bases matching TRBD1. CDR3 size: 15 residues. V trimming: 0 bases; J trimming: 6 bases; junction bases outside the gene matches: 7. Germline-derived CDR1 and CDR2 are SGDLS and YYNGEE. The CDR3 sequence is CASSVESGGFNGYTF. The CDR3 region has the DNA TGTGCCAGCAGCGTAGAATCAGGGGGCTTCAATGGCTACACCTTC.

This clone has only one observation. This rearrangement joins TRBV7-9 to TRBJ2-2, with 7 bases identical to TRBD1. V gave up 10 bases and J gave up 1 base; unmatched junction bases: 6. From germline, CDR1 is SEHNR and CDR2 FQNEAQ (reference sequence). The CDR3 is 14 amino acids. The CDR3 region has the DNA TGTGCCAACAACCGGGACAGGAACACCGGGGAGCTGTTTTTT. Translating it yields CANNRDRNTGELFF. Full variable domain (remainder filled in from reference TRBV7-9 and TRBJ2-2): DTGVSQNPRHKITKRGQNVTFRCDPISEHNRLYWYRQTLGQGPEFLTYFQNEAQLEKSRLLSDRFSAERPKGSFSTLEIQRTEQGDSAMYLCANNRDRNTGELFFGEGSRLTVL.

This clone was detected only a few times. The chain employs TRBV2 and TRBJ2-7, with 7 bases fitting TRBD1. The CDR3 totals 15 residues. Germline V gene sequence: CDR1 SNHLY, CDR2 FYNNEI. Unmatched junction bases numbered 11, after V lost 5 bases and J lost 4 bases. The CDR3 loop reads CASSRTGVGPYEQYF. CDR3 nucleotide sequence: TGTGCCAGCAGTAGAACAGGGGTGGGACCGTACGAGCAGTACTTC.

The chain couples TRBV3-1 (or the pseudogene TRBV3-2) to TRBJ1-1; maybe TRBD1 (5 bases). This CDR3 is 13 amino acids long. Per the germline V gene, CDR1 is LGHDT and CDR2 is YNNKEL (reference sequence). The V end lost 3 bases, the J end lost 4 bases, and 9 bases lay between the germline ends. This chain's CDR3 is CASSQSRGTEAFF. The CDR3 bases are TGTGCCAGCAGCCAGTCAAGGGGCACTGAAGCTTTCTTT.

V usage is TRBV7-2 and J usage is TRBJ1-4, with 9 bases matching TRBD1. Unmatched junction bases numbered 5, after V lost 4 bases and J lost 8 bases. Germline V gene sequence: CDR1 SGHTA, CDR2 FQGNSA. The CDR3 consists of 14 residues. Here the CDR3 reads CASSYDRGDEKLFF. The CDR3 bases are TGTGCCAGCAGCTACGACAGGGGGGACGAAAAACTGTTTTTT.

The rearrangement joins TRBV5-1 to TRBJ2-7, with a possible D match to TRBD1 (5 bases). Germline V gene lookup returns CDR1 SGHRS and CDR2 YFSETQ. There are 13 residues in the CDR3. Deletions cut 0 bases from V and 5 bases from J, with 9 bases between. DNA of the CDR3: TGCGCCAGCAGCTTGGCCCTCAGGGACGAGCAGTACTTC. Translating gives CASSLALRDEQYF.

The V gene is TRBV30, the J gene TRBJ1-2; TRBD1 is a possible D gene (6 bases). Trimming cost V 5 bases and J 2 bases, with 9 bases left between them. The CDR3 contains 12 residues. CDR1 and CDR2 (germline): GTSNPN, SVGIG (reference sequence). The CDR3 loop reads CAWGRGNYGYTF. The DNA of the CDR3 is TGTGCCTGGGGGAGGGGGAACTATGGCTACACCTTC. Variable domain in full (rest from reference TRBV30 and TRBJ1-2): SQTIHQWPATLVQPVGSPLSLECTVEGTSNPNLYWYRQAAGRGLQLLFYSVGIGQISSEVPQNLSASRPQDRQFILSSKKLLLSDSGFYLCAWGRGNYGYTFGSGTRLTVV.

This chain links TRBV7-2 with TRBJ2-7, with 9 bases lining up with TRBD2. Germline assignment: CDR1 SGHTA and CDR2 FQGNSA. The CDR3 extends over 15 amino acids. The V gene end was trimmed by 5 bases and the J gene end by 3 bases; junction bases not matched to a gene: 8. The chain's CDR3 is CASSPAGGVGYEQYF. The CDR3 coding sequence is TGTGCCAGCAGCCCCGCGGGGGGGGTCGGCTACGAGCAGTACTTC.